The clone carrying this T cell receptor beta chain was counted once. This sample is part of a study of shared clonotypes between healthy human individuals. The assay ran at deep level. The method was immunoSEQ multiplex PCR; TCRdb's version includes in-frame clones alone and lacks a portion of them. The sample records some 480,000 clones, roughly 85% being singletons. Germline trimming cut 4 bases from V and 1 base from J; bases unmatched to any gene: 5. From germline, CDR1 is KGHSH and CDR2 LQKENI. The CDR3 runs 15 residues. This TCR came from a middle-aged woman in good health. Some clones in this sample may be carry-over from other donors' samples. The specimen was PBMCs. J is TRBJ2-5 and V is TRBV18; 8 nucleotides line up with TRBD2. CDR3 sequence (DNA): TGTGCCAGCTCACGAGGGACTAGGGGCCAAGAGACCCAGTACTTC. It yields the protein CASSRGTRGQETQYF.